This T cell receptor (beta chain) was obtained from a study of blood T cell repertoires in COVID-19. V gave up 4 bases and J gave up 1 base, with 10 bases separating them. CDR1 and CDR2 from the germline V gene are GTSNPN and SVGIG (reference sequence). The CDR3 runs 13 residues. The method was immunoSEQ multiplex PCR; TCRdb's version includes in-frame clones alone and lacks a portion of them. This sample yields 300,000 to 400,000 clones, of which roughly nine tenths are seen a single time; 1% belongs to the top ten. Symptom resolution, clearance, or two negative PCRs marked the recovered donors of Cohort 3.

Sequenced: PBMCs or T cells enriched from blood (not recorded which). This chain connects TRBV30 to TRBJ1-1; possibly TRBD1 for D (6 bases). The clonotype originates from a woman under 40 who had recovered from COVID-19. Here the CDR3 reads CAWNNRENTEAFF. CDR3 in DNA: TGTGCCTGGAATAACAGGGAGAACACTGAAGCTTTCTTT.